This T cell receptor (beta chain) appears in the sequencing data of a study of blood T cell repertoires in COVID-19. About the research overall: Sample material is recorded as cDNA or gDNA derived from T cells, B-cell-depleted T cells, or PBMCs.

Trimming shortened V by 4 bases and J by 5 bases, and 9 bases separated the two germline ends. The CDR3 consists of 12 residues. Germline lookup yields CDR1 SEHNR and CDR2 FQNEAQ (reference sequence). Assay: immunoSEQ multiplex PCR; the TCRdb copy retains only in-frame clones and omits some. The sample includes about 250,000 clones, around 90% of them seen just once. The rearrangement joins TRBV7-9 to TRBJ2-7; D is unclear. The sequence was obtained from a man older than 75 with acute or convalescent COVID-19. The sample consisted of peripheral blood. The CDR3 DNA reads as TGTGCCAGCAGCTCCCTTCTTCACGAGCAGTACTTC. Translating it yields CASSSLLHEQYF. Drawing the rest from reference TRBV7-9 and TRBJ2-7, the complete variable domain is DTGVSQNPRHKITKRGQNVTFRCDPISEHNRLYWYRQTLGQGPEFLTYFQNEAQLEKSRLLSDRFSAERPKGSFSTLEIQRTEQGDSAMYLCASSSLLHEQYFGPGTRLTVT.